This T cell receptor beta chain was obtained from a study of neurological immune-mediated disorders. The study's findings and limits: It was HTLV-1-associated myelopathy that showed the most TCR clonal expansion, while multiple sclerosis showed the least, falling below healthy controls.

TCRdb ran MiXCR on the 5' RACE reads and lists one entry per CDR3 protein. The sample contains roughly 76,000 distinct CDR3 sequences, 13% to 15% of which appear only once. Remarks on this clonotype: Its antigen is not identified.

Germline V gene data show CDR1 as ENHRY and CDR2 as SYGVKD. The CDR3 runs to 18 residues. J lost 4 bases, V lost 11 bases, and 25 bases had no gene match. The chain links TRBV10-3 to TRBJ1-2; 7 positions match TRBD1. Sequenced input: PBMCs. This clonotype originated in a woman aged 45-60 years in good health. The CDR3 loop reads CASEEGQGQQTGGYGYTF. CDR3 sequence (DNA): TGTGCCTCAGAAGAGGGTCAGGGACAGCAAACGGGGGGCTATGGCTACACCTTC.